This is a list of T cell receptor beta chains from one sample in a study of vaccination effects on CD4 cells after COVID-19. No cognate antigen is known for these TCRs. Assay used: immunoSEQ multiplex PCR; TCRdb lists only in-frame clones, some missing. The sample has approximately 30,000 clones; approximately 68% are singletons. Sequencing was performed on CD4+ T cells from PBMCs cultured with HCoV-229E spike peptides, taken before COVID-19 vaccination. These receptors came from a human donor who received a COVID-19 vaccine. Each CDR3 is given with its conserved first and last residue. A D gene is named only where the DNA matches it firmly. Size is omitted from some rows. Given values are once, few, many or a class for expanded clones.

v_call,d_call,j_call,clone_size,cdr3_aa,cdr3_nt
TRBV7-2,.,TRBJ1-1,.,CASSLAGTLTEAFF,TGTGCCAGCAGCTTAGCAGGGACCCTCACTGAAGCTTTCTTT
TRBV29-1,TRBD1,TRBJ2-3,once,CSVAAGMRTGSMADTQYF,TGCAGCGTCGCCGCCGGGATGAGGACAGGGAGTATGGCAGATACGCAGTATTTT
TRBV5-5,TRBD2,TRBJ2-3,.,CASSPFRAGVSDTQYF,TGTGCCAGCAGCCCCTTCAGGGCGGGAGTTTCAGATACGCAGTATTTT
TRBV5-5,.,TRBJ1-2,once,CASSLGGSLSYGYTF,TGTGCCAGCAGCTTGGGGGGCAGCCTGAGCTATGGCTACACCTTC
TRBV9,.,TRBJ2-6,.,CASNRLGVGANVLTF,TGTGCCAGCAACCGATTAGGGGTTGGGGCCAACGTCCTGACTTTC
TRBV5-1,TRBD2,TRBJ2-3,.,CASSPSGSQTDTQYF,TGCGCCAGCAGCCCTAGCGGGAGTCAGACAGATACGCAGTATTTT
TRBV2,.,TRBJ1-2,.,CASTPWEGQGGYTF,TGTGCCAGCACCCCCTGGGAGGGGCAAGGGGGCTACACCTTC
TRBV21-1,.,TRBJ2-5,.,CASSKCQVSLPKETQYF,TGTGCCAGCAGCAAATGCCAAGTCAGTCTACCTAAAGAGACCCAGTACTTC
TRBV6-5,.,TRBJ1-2,few,CASSSNYGYTF,TGTGCCAGCAGCTCCAACTATGGCTACACCTTC
TRBV5-4,TRBD2,TRBJ2-1,few,CASSLRTSGLNEQFF,TGTGCCAGCAGCCTCCGGACTAGCGGGCTTAATGAGCAGTTCTTC
TRBV4-1,TRBD1,TRBJ2-2,.,CASSPSPPGTANTGELFF,TGCGCCAGCAGCCCCTCCCCGCCCGGGACAGCGAACACCGGGGAGCTGTTTTTT
TRBV19,.,TRBJ1-3,.,CASSITHSGNTIYF,TGTGCCAGTAGTATAACACACTCTGGAAACACCATATATTTT
TRBV3-1/TRBV3-2,.,TRBJ1-1,.,CASSKEGRSQRAFF,TGTGCCAGCAGCAAAGAAGGGAGGAGCCAGAGAGCTTTCTTT
TRBV6-5,.,TRBJ2-3,few,CASSYSRQGTDTQYF,TGTGCCAGCAGTTACTCTAGACAGGGCACAGATACGCAGTATTTT
TRBV11-2,TRBD2,TRBJ2-5,.,CASSLVPSGVETQYF,TGTGCCAGCAGCTTAGTGCCTAGCGGGGTAGAGACCCAGTACTTC
TRBV10-1,.,TRBJ2-5,.,CASSDFGIETQYF,TGCGCCAGCAGTGACTTTGGGATAGAGACCCAGTACTTC
TRBV18,.,TRBJ1-4,.,CASSGNLNEKLFF,TGTGCCAGCTCAGGGAACCTAAATGAAAAACTGTTTTTT
TRBV2,.,TRBJ2-7,few,CASSIPRSLIMSYEQYF,TGTGCCAGCAGTATCCCCCGTTCCCTCATAATGTCCTACGAGCAGTACTTC
TRBV12-3/TRBV12-4,.,TRBJ2-5,.,CASSLYGETQYF,TGTGCCAGCAGTTTATACGGGGAGACCCAGTACTTC
TRBV28,TRBD1,TRBJ2-7,.,CASTWGTAYEQYF,TGTGCCAGCACCTGGGGGACAGCCTACGAGCAGTACTTC